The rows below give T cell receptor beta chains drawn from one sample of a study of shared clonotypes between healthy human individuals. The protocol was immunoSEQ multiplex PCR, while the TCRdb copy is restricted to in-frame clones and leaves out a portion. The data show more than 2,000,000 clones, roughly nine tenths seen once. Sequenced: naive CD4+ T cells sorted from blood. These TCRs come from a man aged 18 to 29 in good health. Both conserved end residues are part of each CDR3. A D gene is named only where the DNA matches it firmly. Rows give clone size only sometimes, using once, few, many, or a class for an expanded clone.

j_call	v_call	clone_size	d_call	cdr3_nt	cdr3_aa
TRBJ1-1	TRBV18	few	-	TGTGCCAGCTCACCACAGGGTACGAACACTGAAGCTTTCTTT	CASSPQGTNTEAFF
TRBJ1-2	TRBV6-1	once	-	TGTGCCAGCAGTGAACGGGGCGGGGTCTATGGCTACACCTTC	CASSERGGVYGYTF
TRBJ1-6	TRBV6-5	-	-	TGTGCCAGCAGTTCAGCTGGGTCACCCCTCCACTTT	CASSSAGSPLHF
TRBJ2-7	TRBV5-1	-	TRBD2	TGCGCCAGCAGAACACTAGCGGGGGATACCTACGAGCAGTACTTC	CASRTLAGDTYEQYF
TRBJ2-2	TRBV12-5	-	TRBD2	TGTGCTAGTGGTCCGACTAGCGGGAGTTTTGACACCGGGGAGCTGTTTTTT	CASGPTSGSFDTGELFF
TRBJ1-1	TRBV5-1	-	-	TGCGCCAGCAGCTTCGGGCAGACCACTGAAGCTTTCTTT	CASSFGQTTEAFF
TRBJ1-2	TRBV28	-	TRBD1	TGTGCCAGCAGTTTAAAGGGGGCACACTATGGCTACACCTTC	CASSLKGAHYGYTF
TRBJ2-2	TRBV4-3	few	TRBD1	TGCGCCAGCAGCCACTACAGGGGCACCGGGGAGCTGTTTTTT	CASSHYRGTGELFF
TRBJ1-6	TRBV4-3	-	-	TGCGCCAGCAGCCAAGATTCGACCTGGAATTCACCCCTCCACTTT	CASSQDSTWNSPLHF
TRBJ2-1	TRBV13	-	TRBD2	TGTGCCAGCAACCCGCGGGGGGCCAATGAGCAGTTCTTC	CASNPRGANEQFF
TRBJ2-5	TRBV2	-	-	TGTGCCAGCAGAGGAGGTACGAGAGAGACCCAGTACTTC	CASRGGTRETQYF
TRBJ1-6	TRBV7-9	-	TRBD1	TGTGCCAGCAGCCCAGGGGGCTTGTCACCCCTCCACTTT	CASSPGGLSPLHF
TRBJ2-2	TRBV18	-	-	TGTGCCAGCTCACCACGGCAAAACACCGGGGAGCTGTTTTTT	CASSPRQNTGELFF
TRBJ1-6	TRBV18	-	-	TGTGCCAGCTCACCTAATGACGGTTATAATTCACCCCTCCACTTT	CASSPNDGYNSPLHF
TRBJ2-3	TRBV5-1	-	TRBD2	TGCGCCAGCAGATATAGCGGGAGGGCCGAGACAGATACGCAGTATTTT	CASRYSGRAETDTQYF
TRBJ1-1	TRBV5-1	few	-	TGCGCCAGCAGCGACATAAGGAACACTGAAGCTTTCTTT	CASSDIRNTEAFF
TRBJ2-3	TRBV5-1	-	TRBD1	TGCGCCAGCAGCGGAGGACAGGGGAGCACAGATACGCAGTATTTT	CASSGGQGSTDTQYF
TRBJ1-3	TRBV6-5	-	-	TGTGCCAGCAGTGCAGGGTCTGGAAACACCATATATTTT	CASSAGSGNTIYF
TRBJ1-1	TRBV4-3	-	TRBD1	TGCGCCAGCAGCCAAGACCGGACAGGACGGGGGACTGAAGCTTTCTTT	CASSQDRTGRGTEAFF
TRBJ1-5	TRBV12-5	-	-	TGTGCTAGTGGTTTGGTACTTTCGGACGGAGGTAGCAATCAGCCCCAGCATTTT	CASGLVLSDGGSNQPQHF
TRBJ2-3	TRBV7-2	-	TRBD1	TGTGCCAGCAGCCCCAGCCTGGACAGGGTGGCAGATACGCAGTATTTT	CASSPSLDRVADTQYF
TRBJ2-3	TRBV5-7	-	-	TGTGCCAACCTTTCGTGGGGTAGCACAGATACGCAGTATTTT	CANLSWGSTDTQYF
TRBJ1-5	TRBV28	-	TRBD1	TGTGCCAGCAGTTTATGGGGACAGTACAATCAGCCCCAGCATTTT	CASSLWGQYNQPQHF
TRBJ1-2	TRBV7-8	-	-	TGTGCCAGCAGACCAGGGATCGGAGAGCTGGGTTACACCTTC	CASRPGIGELGYTF
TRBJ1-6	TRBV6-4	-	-	TGTGCCAGCAGTAAGGAGGAGAATTCACCCCTCCACTTT	CASSKEENSPLHF
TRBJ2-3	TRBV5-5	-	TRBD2	TGTGCCAGCAGCCAACGGACTAGCGGGGATACGCAGTATTTT	CASSQRTSGDTQYF
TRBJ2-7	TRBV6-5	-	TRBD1	TGTGCCAGCAGGCGGGACAGGGGAACCTACGAGCAGTACTTC	CASRRDRGTYEQYF
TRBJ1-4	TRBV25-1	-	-	TGTGCCAGCAGTGAAGACGGACCTAATGAAAAACTGTTTTTT	CASSEDGPNEKLFF
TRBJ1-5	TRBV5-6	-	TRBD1	TGTGCCAGCAGCTTAGGGACTGTAGGGGGACAGCAGCCCCAGCATTTT	CASSLGTVGGQQPQHF
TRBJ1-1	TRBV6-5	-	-	TGTGCCAGCAGCTCCGGGACGGAGAACACTGAAGCTTTCTTT	CASSSGTENTEAFF
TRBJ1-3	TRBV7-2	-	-	TGTGCCAGCAGCTTACAGGGCTCTGGAAACACCATATATTTT	CASSLQGSGNTIYF
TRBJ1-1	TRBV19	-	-	TGTGCCAGTAGGAGGTGGAACACTGAAGCTTTCTTT	CASRRWNTEAFF
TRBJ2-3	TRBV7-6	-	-	TGTGCCAGCAGCTCAAGCTCTAGCACAGATACGCAGTATTTT	CASSSSSSTDTQYF
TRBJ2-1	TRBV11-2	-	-	TGTGCCAGCAGCATCGGGGGGCTAGCGAGCAATGAGCAGTTCTTC	CASSIGGLASNEQFF
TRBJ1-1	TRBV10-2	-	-	TGCGCCAGCAGTGACCCGGGGGACGGTGCTTTCTTT	CASSDPGDGAFF
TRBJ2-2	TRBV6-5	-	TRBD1	TGTGCCAGCAGTTATGACGGGACAGGGTCCACCGGGGAGCTGTTTTTT	CASSYDGTGSTGELFF
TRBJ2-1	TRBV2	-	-	TGTGCCAGCAGTAACGAACTAGGGTCCTACAATGAGCAGTTCTTC	CASSNELGSYNEQFF
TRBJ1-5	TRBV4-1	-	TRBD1	TGCGCCAGCAGCCAAGATACGTTTAAGGACAGGAGCAATCAGCCCCAGCATTTT	CASSQDTFKDRSNQPQHF
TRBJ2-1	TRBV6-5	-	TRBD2	TGTGCCAGCAGTTTGGGACTAGCGGGAGGAAATGAGCAGTTCTTC	CASSLGLAGGNEQFF
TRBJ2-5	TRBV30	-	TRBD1	TGTGCCTGGGGGACAGGGGCGGAAGGAGAGACCCAGTACTTC	CAWGTGAEGETQYF
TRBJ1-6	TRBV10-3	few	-	TGTGCCATCAGGGTAGACAGGCAAGCACCCCTCCACTTT	CAIRVDRQAPLHF
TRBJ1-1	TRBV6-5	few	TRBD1	TGTGCCAGCAGTTCCGACCGGACAGGGAACACTGAAGCTTTCTTT	CASSSDRTGNTEAFF
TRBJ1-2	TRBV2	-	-	TGTGCCAGCAGTGAATGGTTCCCGGCAGGAACTAACTATGGCTACACCTTC	CASSEWFPAGTNYGYTF
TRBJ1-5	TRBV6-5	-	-	TGTGCCAGCATGACAGAGGGTAAGCAGCCCCAGCATTTT	CASMTEGKQPQHF